This record covers a single TCR beta chain. The data were obtained in a study of blood T cell repertoires in COVID-19. Study-level background: Samples taken during acute and convalescent COVID-19 were collected in the United States, Italy and Spain.

J gave up 2 bases and V 5 bases, and 5 bases lay outside the gene matches. The CDR3 loop spans 15 amino acids. Germline V lookup: CDR1 SGHAT, CDR2 FQNNGV. Clones were sequenced by immunoSEQ multiplex PCR, and TCRdb holds only the in-frame ones, with some missing. The sample has 180,000 or so clones; about 80% are singletons. What was sequenced was peripheral blood. The TCR was taken from a human donor with acute or convalescent COVID-19. The donor label of this sample is uncertain. The chain recombines TRBV11-2 with TRBJ2-7; TRBD2 aligns across 11 bases. CDR3 protein: CASSPTTSGTYEQYF. The CDR3 region has the DNA TGTGCCAGCAGCCCTACGACTAGCGGGACCTACGAGCAGTACTTC.